This T cell receptor (beta chain) comes out of a study of vaccination and CD4 T cells after COVID-19. For the study at large: Several convalescent cases were mild and one was severe, and all had been SARS-CoV-2 positive by nasal swab PCR. It was a median around 92 days after diagnosis, with a range of 35 to 161, that post-COVID samples were drawn. Findings of the study overall: Post-vaccination reactive clonotypes (median around 40) did not differ significantly from post-infection (approximately 23).

CDR3 size: 15 residues. Germline lookup yields CDR1 SGHNT and CDR2 YENEEA. Trimming pared 1 base from V and 7 bases from J, leaving 15 bases between. Regarding this clonotype: Its antigen remains unidentified.

Treatment in this sample: roughly 10-day PBMC culture with coronavirus spike peptide pools or control peptides (ViraFEST assay). TCR sequencing followed the expansion of antigen-specific T cells with peptide pools in ViraFEST. Sequencing of DNA taken from cultured CD4+ T cells relied on the Oncomine TCR Beta short-read assay. MiXCR, applied by TCRdb to the PCR reads, yields one record per CDR3 protein. The table includes some 25,000 distinct CDR3 sequences, 43% detected once. This receptor was identified in a human donor who had recovered from COVID-19. The chain uses TRBV11-3 and TRBJ2-3; D gene uncertain. The sequenced material came from CD4+ T cells from blood, cultured in vitro. The CDR3 DNA is TGTGCCAGCAGCTTAGGCCAGGAACGTGCGCATACGCAGTATTTT. It codes for CASSLGQERAHTQYF.